The clone carrying this T cell receptor beta chain was detected many times. Unique molecular identifiers, one per molecule, were present on every TCR cDNA molecule. TCRdb redid the calling of the 5' RACE reads with MiXCR, one entry per CDR3 protein. The sample shows some 78,000 distinct CDR3 sequences, 7.5% to 9.5% of them seen only once. The data originate from a study of spatial heterogeneity in lung cancer. Time point here: sample taken at primary tumor resection. Approximately 70 TRACERx patients with early, untreated non-small cell lung cancer donated samples. Researchers sequenced whole RNA taken from tumor, nontumor lung or frozen PBMC without sorting. The V gene lost 0 bases and the J gene lost 3 bases, with 14 bases spanning the gap. Looked up from germline, CDR1 is MGHRA and CDR2 is YSYEKL. The CDR3 spans 16 residues.

This clonotype was obtained from a male donor with early-stage non-small cell lung cancer. Sample: PBMCs, taken at surgery. The rearrangement joins TRBV4-1 to TRBJ1-2; D perhaps matches TRBD1 (5 bases). The CDR3 spells CASSQDPSTVYYGYTF. CDR3 nucleotide sequence: TGCGCCAGCAGCCAAGACCCTTCGACAGTTTACTATGGCTACACCTTC.